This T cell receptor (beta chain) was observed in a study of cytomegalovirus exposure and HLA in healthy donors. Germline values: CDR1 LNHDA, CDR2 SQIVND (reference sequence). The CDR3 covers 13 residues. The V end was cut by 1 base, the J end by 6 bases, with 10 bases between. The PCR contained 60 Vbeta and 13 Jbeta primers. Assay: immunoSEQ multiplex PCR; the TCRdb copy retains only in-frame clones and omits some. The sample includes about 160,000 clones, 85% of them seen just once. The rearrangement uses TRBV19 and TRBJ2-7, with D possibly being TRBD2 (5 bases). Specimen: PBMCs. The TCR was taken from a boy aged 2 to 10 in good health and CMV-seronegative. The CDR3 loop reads CASSIGPGCEQYF. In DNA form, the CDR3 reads TGTGCCAGTAGTATAGGCCCGGGGTGCGAGCAGTACTTC.